The 14 T cell receptor beta chains in this list originate from one sample, sequenced in a study of CD8+CD57+ T cells in acquired aplastic anemia. Patients picked for sequencing had shown CD8+CD57+ cell expansion detected by flow cytometry. TCR beta VDJ and CDR3 profiling used genomic DNA as template. Each CDR3 protein is one row after TCRdb ran MiXCR on the reads. The repertoire includes 150,000 to 200,000 distinct CDR3 sequences, roughly 48% of them detected once, and approximately 3% sits in the top ten. Sequencing was performed on sorted CD4+, CD8+, or CD8+CD57+ T cells (not recorded which) from PBMCs. The receptors were sampled from a human donor with aplastic anemia.

This chain uses TRBV7-9 with TRBJ2-2; possibly TRBD2 for D (5 bases). The germline V and J ends were trimmed by 7 bases and 3 bases, with 12 bases remaining between them. CDR1 and CDR2 (germline): SEHNR, FQNEAQ (reference sequence). The CDR3 has 14 amino acids. The CDR3 DNA reads as TGTGCCAGCATCCCCGGGGTTCACACCGGGGAGCTGTTTTTT. Its protein is CASIPGVHTGELFF. The whole variable domain, filled in from reference TRBV7-9 and TRBJ2-2, reads DTGVSQNPRHKITKRGQNVTFRCDPISEHNRLYWYRQTLGQGPEFLTYFQNEAQLEKSRLLSDRFSAERPKGSFSTLEIQRTEQGDSAMYLCASIPGVHTGELFFGEGSRLTVL.

This clonotype came up many times. The chain combines TRBV20-1 with TRBJ1-6; TRBD1 might be the D (6 bases). V was shortened by 5 bases and J by 10 bases, with 15 bases between the two germline ends. Germline CDR1 DFQATT, CDR2 SNEGSKA (reference sequence). This CDR3 is 13 amino acids long. The CDR3 reads CSAWHGGSSPLHF. The CDR3 DNA sequence: TGCAGTGCTTGGCATGGGGGCTCCTCACCCCTCCACTTT.

The chain recombines TRBV19 with TRBJ2-7, with D perhaps TRBD1 (6 bases). Trimming removed 4 bases from V and 4 bases from J, with 11 bases in between. In germline, CDR1 is LNHDA, CDR2 SQIVND (reference sequence). This CDR3 has 13 amino acids. The CDR3 loop is CASSTRQEYEQYF. The CDR3 DNA reads as TGTGCCAGTAGTACGCGACAGGAATACGAGCAGTACTTC.

There are many counts of this clonotype. This chain connects TRBV29-1 to TRBJ2-7; TRBD2 agrees at 7 bases. The germline CDR1 and CDR2 sequences are SQVTM and ANQGSEA. The CDR3 covers 11 residues. With 3 bases clipped from V and 9 bases from J, the junction kept 5 bases outside the gene matches. The CDR3 here is CSVEGGEGQYF. DNA of the CDR3: TGCAGCGTTGAGGGAGGGGAAGGGCAGTACTTC.

This clonotype was observed many times. J is TRBJ1-1 and V is TRBV6-5, with D unresolved. The CDR3 is made up of 11 amino acids. V was shortened by 7 bases and J by 2 bases, with 5 bases between the two germline ends. Germline V gene data show CDR1 as MNHEY and CDR2 as SVGAGI. The CDR3 reads CASTANTEAFF. The CDR3 nucleotides read TGTGCCAGCACCGCCAACACTGAAGCTTTCTTT.

The sample holds many counts of this clonotype. The rearrangement links TRBV5-1 to TRBJ2-1; no firm D call. The V gene's germline CDR1 is SGHRS and CDR2 YFSETQ. V was shortened by 0 bases and J by 1 base, with 11 bases between the two germline ends. The CDR3 sequence is 16 residues long. CDR3 sequence reads: CASSLATTVSYNEQFF. The CDR3 region has the DNA TGCGCCAGCAGCTTGGCCACGACGGTGTCCTACAATGAGCAGTTCTTC.

DNA for the CDR3: TGTGCCAGTAGTATAGGACAAAACTCTGGAAACACCATATATTTT. This codes for CASSIGQNSGNTIYF. The chain carries TRBV19 and TRBJ1-3; D ambiguous. The germline V gene encodes CDR1 LNHDA and CDR2 SQIVND (reference sequence). Trimming pared 1 base from V and 0 bases from J, leaving 7 bases between. CDR3 length: 15 amino acids.

As for this clonotype: A much larger clone sits a single nucleotide away, making a read error possible. The CDR3, as DNA: TGTGCCAGCAGCCAGGTGACTGGGACCAGGGAGCTGTTTTTT. Its translation: CASSQVTGTRELFF. The chain couples TRBV11-3 to TRBJ2-2; D is perhaps TRBD1 or TRBD2 (5 bases each). The CDR3 covers 14 residues. Germline-derived CDR1 and CDR2 are SGHNT and YENEEA. Between the trimmed V and J ends, which lost 5 bases and 9 bases, there was a span of 16 bases.

The rearrangement uses TRBV20-1 and TRBJ1-5; 11 bases are a match to TRBD1. Germline V gene sequence: CDR1 DFQATT, CDR2 SNEGSKA (reference sequence). There are 14 residues in the CDR3. V was pared by 3 bases and J by 4 bases, with 2 bases of the junction left unmatched. The CDR3 bases are TGCAGTGCTAGCCGGGACAGGGGGAATCAGCCCCAGCATTTT. It specifies CSASRDRGNQPQHF.

Many counts were recorded for this clonotype. The J gene is TRBJ2-2, the V gene TRBV20-1; 11 bases align to TRBD1. Trimming at V came to 6 bases and at J to 4 bases, leaving 10 bases not matched to a gene. Germline V gives CDR1 DFQATT, CDR2 SNEGSKA (reference sequence). The CDR3 extends over 16 amino acids. In nucleotides, the CDR3 is TGCAGTGCGTACCGGGACAGGGGGTACAGCACCGGGGAGCTGTTTTTT. Translated: CSAYRDRGYSTGELFF.

This clonotype was seen at least ten times. The genes are TRBV3-1 and TRBJ2-1, with D uncertain. CDR1 and CDR2 from the germline V gene are LGHDT and YNNKEL (reference sequence). The CDR3 sequence is 13 residues long. The V end lost 1 base, the J end lost 9 bases, and 10 bases lay between the germline ends. The CDR3 protein is CASSQVSAGEQFF. CDR3 nucleotides: TGTGCCAGCAGCCAAGTTTCAGCAGGTGAGCAGTTCTTC.

The chain joins TRBV29-1 to TRBJ1-1; TRBD1 agrees at 8 bases. Germline trimming cut 3 bases from V and 4 bases from J; bases unmatched to any gene: 4. There are 13 residues in the CDR3. Germline lookup yields CDR1 SQVTM and CDR2 ANQGSEA. The CDR3 nucleotides are TGCAGCGTTGAGAGGACAGGGATCACTGAAGCTTTCTTT. Translation: CSVERTGITEAFF.

The chain carries TRBV14 and TRBJ1-6; no clear D. The CDR3 is made up of 12 amino acids. V was clipped by 5 bases and J by 7 bases, with 6 bases between them. The V gene's germline CDR1 is SGHDN and CDR2 FVKESK. This CDR3 is CASSSQNSPLHF. In DNA form, the CDR3 reads TGTGCCAGCAGCAGCCAGAATTCACCCCTCCACTTT.

This clonotype has ten or more counts. The rearrangement uses TRBV30 and TRBJ1-1; D call uncertain. Between the trimmed V and J ends, which lost 1 base and 1 base, there was a span of 7 bases. The CDR3 sequence is 13 residues long. Germline values: CDR1 GTSNPN, CDR2 SVGIG (reference sequence). Written as DNA, the CDR3 is TGTGCCTGGAGTGCCACAGAGAACACTGAAGCTTTCTTT. It translates to CAWSATENTEAFF.